Sequencing of this T cell receptor beta chain was carried out in a study of T cell responses to AZD1222 COVID-19 vaccine. Whole-study results and caveats: The peak T cell response came first, and repertoires were sampled only after it. Baseline antibody screening turned up just a handful of seropositive AZD1222 recipients. Elevations in Spike-specific TCR breadth and depth followed administration of two AZD1222 doses. Vaccine-associated CD4 TCRs ranged over spike, dominating at 160-218 and 743-854.

CDR1 is MNHNS and CDR2 is SASEGT in the germline V gene. The CDR3 has 17 residues. The J segment lost 13 bases and the V segment lost 0 bases, leaving 12 bases of the junction unmatched. Generated by immunoSEQ multiplex PCR, the TCRdb table keeps only in-frame clones and is missing some. The table lists about 120,000 clones, about 90% of them singletons. Worth noting for this clone: Its antigen is not known.

The sequence was obtained from an adult in good health. The sequenced sample was peripheral blood, obtained on day 0 of AZD1222 vaccination. The V call is TRBV6-1, the J call TRBJ1-6, with 10 positions matching TRBD1. CDR3 in DNA: TGTGCCAGCAGTGAAGCGCTTCCAGGGACAGGGGCCATCCCCCTCCACTTT. As protein: CASSEALPGTGAIPLHF.